The present entry profiles one T cell receptor (beta chain) with its context. The assay was immunoSEQ multiplex PCR, and TCRdb's table has in-frame clones only and misses some. The repertoire has some 360,000 clones, about nine tenths of them found once; the top ten carry approximately 1%. Unmatched junction bases numbered 7, after V lost 7 bases and J lost 7 bases. CDR1 is MNHEY, CDR2 SVGAGI, per germline. CDR3 length: 12 residues. This sample was included in a study of blood T cell repertoires in COVID-19. Sequenced sample: PBMCs or T cells enriched from blood (not recorded which). This clonotype originated in a woman in her twenties or thirties who had been exposed to COVID-19. The J gene is TRBJ2-7, the V gene TRBV6-5; 7 nucleotides align to TRBD1. The CDR3 loop reads CASMRGGAEQYF. CDR3 coding DNA: TGTGCCAGCATGAGAGGGGGCGCTGAGCAGTACTTC.